This TCR beta chain was captured by sequencing in a study of cytomegalovirus exposure and HLA in healthy donors. Libraries were prepared by immunoSEQ multiplex PCR; TCRdb keeps only in-frame clonotypes and omits some of them. Of more than 200,000 clones listed, 87% are singletons. The sample taken for sequencing was PBMCs. The TCR was taken from a man aged 18 to 35 in good health and CMV-seropositive.

The CDR3 here is CASSLEQVGSYNEQFF. CDR3 nucleotides: TGCGCCAGCAGCTTGGAACAGGTGGGGTCCTACAATGAGCAGTTCTTC. The chain recombines TRBV5-1 with TRBJ2-1, with D possibly being TRBD1 (5 bases). The germline gives CDR1 SGHRS, CDR2 YFSETQ. Trimming left V 0 bases short and J 1 base short, with 11 bases between. CDR3 length: 16 residues.